This T cell receptor beta chain emerged from a study of CD8+CD57+ T cells in acquired aplastic anemia. About the study: DNA from sorted CD4+ and CD8+ cells averaged about 3.2 ug.

Patients chosen for sequencing had CD8+CD57+ cells that had expanded, as shown by flow cytometry. No patient had been given any therapy when blood was sampled. Findings and limits, study-wide: The same twenty-nine CD8+ CDR3 sequences occurred in patients and in controls. Significance was not reached for CD8+ Simpson's diversity between patients and controls.

Template material for TCR beta VDJ and CDR3 profiling consisted of genomic DNA. TCRdb passed the reads through MiXCR, listing each CDR3 protein once. The sample consists of some 170,000 distinct CDR3 sequences, less than 65% of them appearing once. CDR1 and CDR2 (germline): SEHNR, FQNEAQ (reference sequence). V shed 6 bases and J shed 2 bases, with 14 bases lying between them. The CDR3 has 15 residues. Details on this clonotype: Its target is unknown.

The chain has TRBV7-9 and TRBJ2-1, with TRBD2 as a possible D gene (5 bases). Material for sequencing was sorted CD4+, CD8+, or CD8+CD57+ T cells (not recorded which) from PBMCs. The clonotype comes from a human donor with aplastic anemia. The CDR3 protein is CASSVVTGAYNEQFF. The CDR3 DNA reads as TGTGCCAGCAGTGTAGTAACCGGGGCCTACAATGAGCAGTTCTTC.